The 18 T cell receptor beta chains given below trace back to one sample, sequenced in a study of T-cell reconstitution after alpha-beta-depleted transplantation in children. Unique molecular identifiers were incorporated when the TCRbeta library was constructed. TCRdb reprocessed the PCR reads with MiXCR, giving one entry per CDR3 protein. Among under 300,000 distinct CDR3 sequences listed, 9.5% to 13% were seen once. The specimen comprised peripheral blood, sampled 180 days after TCRalphabeta/CD19-depleted stem cell transplant. The receptor set was obtained from a male patient between 2 and 10 years old who had a stem cell transplant for chronic granulomatous disease, so the T cells may come from the graft donor.

There are many counts of this clonotype. This rearrangement joins TRBV6-5 to TRBJ2-3, with D unresolved. The V gene lost 2 bases and the J gene lost 5 bases, with 8 bases spanning the gap. CDR1 and CDR2 from the germline V gene are MNHEY and SVGAGI. This CDR3 region has 13 residues. The DNA for the CDR3 is TGTGCCAGCAGTTACCGGCATAAAGATACGCAGTATTTT. It encodes CASSYRHKDTQYF.

This clonotype was picked up many times. V usage is TRBV29-1 and J usage is TRBJ1-3, with TRBD1 matching 7 bases. The CDR3 length is 14 residues. After removal of 7 bases from V and 0 bases from J, the junction contained 6 bases not matched to a gene. Per the germline V gene, CDR1 is SQVTM and CDR2 is ANQGSEA. Written as DNA, the CDR3 is TGCAGCGCCGAGACAGGGACCTCTGGAAACACCATATATTTT. Translated, it gives CSAETGTSGNTIYF.

This clonotype was observed at least ten times. The genes are TRBV12-3 or TRBV12-4 and TRBJ2-7, with 10 bases aligning to TRBD1. J lost 4 bases, V lost 5 bases, and 5 bases had no gene match. The CDR3 runs 14 residues. CDR3 DNA sequence: TGTGCCAGCAGTCCGACAGGGGGCTTTTACGAGCAGTACTTC. It codes for CASSPTGGFYEQYF.

This clonotype was detected many times. V gene TRBV5-1 combines with J gene TRBJ2-1; perhaps TRBD1 as D (6 bases). Germline values: CDR1 SGHRS, CDR2 YFSETQ. The CDR3 contains 13 residues. Trimming took off 2 bases at V and 5 bases at J, with 8 bases between the two ends. CDR3 amino acids: CASSFRDNNEQFF. In DNA, the CDR3 is TGCGCCAGCAGCTTTCGGGACAACAATGAGCAGTTCTTC.

This clonotype occurred many times. The rearrangement links TRBV10-3 to TRBJ2-1, with 12 bases fitting TRBD2. Trimming cost V 7 bases and J 7 bases; bases outside gene matches: 5. This CDR3 has 14 residues. CDR1 and CDR2 (germline): ENHRY, SYGVKD. The CDR3 nucleotides are TGTGCCATCACCGCCACTAGCGGGAGGAATGAGCAGTTCTTC. Its protein is CAITATSGRNEQFF.

This clonotype was picked up many times. The chain couples TRBV5-1 to TRBJ1-6; D uncertain. The germline V gene encodes CDR1 SGHRS and CDR2 YFSETQ. The germline V and J ends were trimmed by 0 bases and 0 bases, with 7 bases remaining between them. CDR3 length: 16 amino acids. CDR3 sequence: CASSLGLSSYNSPLHF. The DNA of the CDR3 is TGCGCCAGCAGCTTGGGGCTGAGCTCCTATAATTCACCCCTCCACTTT.

This clonotype was seen ten or more times. The chain recombines TRBV7-9 with TRBJ1-6; perhaps TRBD1 as D (5 bases). Between the trimmed V and J ends, which lost 5 bases and 10 bases, there was a span of 9 bases. Germline V gives CDR1 SEHNR, CDR2 FQNEAQ (reference sequence). The CDR3 extends over 12 amino acids. The CDR3 protein is CASSQGVSPLHF. For the CDR3, the DNA is TGTGCCAGCAGCCAGGGAGTCTCACCCCTCCACTTT.

In this sample, this clonotype turned up many times. The J gene is TRBJ1-2, the V gene TRBV3-1; D uncertain. V was cut by 5 bases and J by 4 bases, with 17 bases left in between. Germline assignment: CDR1 LGHDT and CDR2 YNNKEL (reference sequence). The CDR3 has 15 amino acids. As DNA, the CDR3 is TGTGCCAGCAGCAAGGGCCTCGGGATGCCCTATGGCTACACCTTC. This codes for CASSKGLGMPYGYTF.

This clonotype was detected ten times or more. The chain carries TRBV28 and TRBJ2-3; D not certain. Trimming stripped 2 bases from V and 3 bases from J, with 15 bases between. The CDR3 covers 16 residues. Germline loops: CDR1 MDHEN, CDR2 SYDVKM. For the CDR3, the DNA is TGTGCCAGCAGTTTACAGGCCCGCCTGGGGACAGATACGCAGTATTTT. Its protein product is CASSLQARLGTDTQYF. Drawing the rest from reference TRBV28 and TRBJ2-3, the complete variable domain is DVKVTQSSRYLVKRTGEKVFLECVQDMDHENMFWYRQDPGLGLRLIYFSYDVKMKEKGDIPEGYSVSREKKERFSLILESASTNQTSMYLCASSLQARLGTDTQYFGPGTRLTVL.

The gene calls are TRBV10-1 and TRBJ2-1; 9 nucleotides align to TRBD2. This CDR3 has 16 residues. Germline-derived CDR1 and CDR2 are WNHNN and SYGVQD (reference sequence). The V segment lost 2 bases and the J segment 9 bases; nucleotides outside the gene matches: 11. The CDR3 loop is CASSEEAASGVGEQFF. CDR3 nucleotides: TGCGCCAGCAGTGAGGAAGCCGCTAGCGGGGTCGGTGAGCAGTTCTTC.

This clonotype was seen a handful of times. This chain joins TRBV5-1 and TRBJ2-2, with TRBD1 matching over 8 bases. Germline V gene data show CDR1 as SGHRS and CDR2 as YFSETQ. CDR3 length equals 15 residues. Trimming at V came to 0 bases and at J to 4 bases, leaving 2 bases not matched to a gene. This CDR3 is CASSLGTGSTGELFF. In DNA form, the CDR3 reads TGCGCCAGCAGCTTGGGGACAGGGTCCACCGGGGAGCTGTTTTTT.

This clonotype was recorded many times. This sequence joins TRBV7-2 and TRBJ2-3; 7 bases match TRBD1. V gave up 2 bases and J gave up 1 base; unmatched junction bases: 6. Germline V gene sequence: CDR1 SGHTA, CDR2 FQGNSA. The CDR3 loop spans 16 amino acids. This chain's CDR3 is CASSLRRQGRTDTQYF. The CDR3 bases are TGTGCCAGCAGCTTAAGACGACAGGGACGCACAGATACGCAGTATTTT.

In this sample, this clonotype turned up many times. J is TRBJ2-1 and V is TRBV27; TRBD2 matches 13 bases. Unmatched junction bases numbered 10, after V lost 4 bases and J lost 7 bases. The germline CDR1 and CDR2 sequences are MNHEY and SMNVEV (reference sequence). The CDR3 has 17 residues. The DNA for the CDR3 is TGTGCCAGCAGTTACACCCTACTAGCGGGAGGGCCAAATGAGCAGTTCTTC. This translates into CASSYTLLAGGPNEQFF.

This clonotype was seen ten or more times. The rearrangement links TRBV20-1 to TRBJ1-5; D gene unclear. This CDR3 is built from 14 residues. The V gene lost 6 bases and the J gene lost 4 bases, with 16 bases spanning the gap. Per germline, CDR1 DFQATT and CDR2 SNEGSKA (reference sequence). The CDR3: CSATVGVGNQPQHF. CDR3 in DNA: TGCAGTGCCACGGTGGGAGTTGGAAATCAGCCCCAGCATTTT.

Many counts were recorded for this clonotype. This chain connects TRBV27 to TRBJ2-1; the D is unclear. The CDR3 length is 12 residues. The V gene's germline CDR1 is MNHEY and CDR2 SMNVEV (reference sequence). Between the trimmed V and J ends, which lost 4 bases and 10 bases, there was a span of 11 bases. DNA of the CDR3: TGTGCCAGCAGTTCCGTGGGCTTCGAGCAGTTCTTC. Protein: CASSSVGFEQFF.

V gene TRBV24-1 combines with J gene TRBJ1-5, with TRBD1 as a possible D gene (5 bases). Trimming removed 6 bases at V and 0 bases at J, with 8 bases between. CDR1 and CDR2 from the germline V gene are KGHDR and SFDVKD. CDR3 length: 14 amino acids. The DNA for the CDR3 is TGTGCCACCAGTAGGGGAGATAGCAATCAGCCCCAGCATTTT. Its translation is CATSRGDSNQPQHF.

At least ten counts were recorded for this clonotype. This chain uses TRBV7-9 with TRBJ2-1; no clear D. The CDR3 is 15 amino acids. V was clipped by 3 bases and J by 1 base, with 10 bases between them. Germline values: CDR1 SEHNR, CDR2 FQNEAQ (reference sequence). This chain's CDR3 is CASSLYTESYNEQFF. For the CDR3, the DNA is TGTGCCAGCAGCTTGTACACGGAATCCTACAATGAGCAGTTCTTC.

This clonotype was seen a handful of times. The chain carries TRBV18 and TRBJ2-1; 8 bases map to TRBD1. This CDR3 region has 15 residues. With 2 bases clipped from V and 6 bases from J, the junction kept 6 bases outside the gene matches. Germline V CDR1 and CDR2: KGHSH, LQKENI. CDR3 in amino acids: CASSPTDRALNEQFF. In DNA form, the CDR3 reads TGTGCCAGCTCACCAACGGACAGGGCCCTCAATGAGCAGTTCTTC.